This T cell receptor (beta chain) was identified during a study of human T cells and chemical hapten exposure. In the study overall: Alopecia areata, totalis or universalis affected patients, mainly female.

As regards this clonotype: Antigen: not known.

Study-level results: It was expanded TCRs that formed significantly more large CDR3 similarity clusters than controls did.

Time point described: patch test 2, 6 weeks after DPC sensitization. Treatment specified: therapeutic diphenylcyclopropenone sensitization with weekly scalp DPC. TCRdb re-called the RACE reads through MiXCR, storing one row per CDR3 protein. The sample includes roughly 120,000 distinct CDR3 sequences, about a tenth of them seen just once. The CDR3 sequence is 14 residues long. Germline trimming cut 7 bases from V and 10 bases from J; bases unmatched to any gene: 10. Germline CDR1 is MNHEY and CDR2 is SVGAGI. The receptor was isolated from a woman between 40 and 50 years old with alopecia areata. Some clones in this sample may be carry-over from other donors' samples. This sequence joins TRBV6-5 and TRBJ2-6, with 7 bases lining up with TRBD2. The material was whole blood, obtained in connection with sensitization to the hapten diphenylcyclopropenone (DPC). DNA of the CDR3: TGTGCCAGCACCGAGGGGAGGGGTGCGAACGTCCTGACTTTC. It is translated as CASTEGRGANVLTF.